Below, 2 T cell receptor beta chains from the same sample are listed, as sequenced in a study of T cells in Graves' hyperthyroidism and ophthalmopathy. Template material for amplifying TCR beta CDR3 regions consisted of RNA transcripts. TCR CDR3 underwent first-round RT-PCR with the HTBI primer set. TCRdb itself ran the multiplex PCR reads through MiXCR, one entry per CDR3 protein. The table includes over 250,000 distinct CDR3 sequences, about an eighth detected once. The sample taken for sequencing was blood. These receptors all come from a woman aged 35 to 49 with Graves' ophthalmopathy.

This clonotype was seen a few times. The rearrangement joins TRBV27 to TRBJ2-1, with D uncertain. The CDR3 runs to 15 residues. Germline V lookup: CDR1 MNHEY, CDR2 SMNVEV (reference sequence). V lost 3 bases and J lost 4, with 13 bases in between. CDR3 in amino acids: CASSLRRTAYNEQFF. The CDR3 nucleotides read TGTGCCAGCAGTTTGAGGAGAACCGCTTACAATGAGCAGTTCTTC.

This clonotype was detected many times. The V and J genes are TRBV12-3 or TRBV12-4 and TRBJ1-5, with 7 bases identical to TRBD1. This CDR3 is built from 17 residues. Trimming cost V 3 bases and J 0 bases; bases outside gene matches: 8. In nucleotides, the CDR3 is TGTGCCAGCAGTTTTCATCCCCCAGGGGGTAGCAATCAGCCCCAGCATTTT. This sequence encodes CASSFHPPGGSNQPQHF.